Each of the 21 T cell receptor beta chains below was sequenced from the same sample in a study of blood T cell repertoires in COVID-19. Method: immunoSEQ multiplex PCR; TCRdb's copy keeps in-frame clones and lacks some. The sample records hundreds of thousands of clones, 83% being singletons. What was sequenced was PBMCs or T cells enriched from blood (not recorded which). These receptor sequences come from a woman in her forties or fifties who had been exposed to COVID-19.

This chain links TRBV27 with TRBJ2-2; tentative D call: TRBD2 (5 bases). The V end lost 3 bases, the J end lost 8 bases, and 13 bases lay between the germline ends. Looked up from germline, CDR1 is MNHEY and CDR2 is SMNVEV (reference sequence). The CDR3 loop spans 14 amino acids. The CDR3 coding sequence is TGTGCCAGCAGTTTGACCCGCACGGGAGGGGAGCTGTTTTTT. Translating it yields CASSLTRTGGELFF.

This clone appeared once. The chain couples TRBV27 to TRBJ1-2, with a possible D match to TRBD1 (6 bases). The CDR3 extends over 13 amino acids. Trimming removed 5 bases at V and 8 bases at J, with 15 bases between. Per the germline V gene, CDR1 is MNHEY and CDR2 is SMNVEV (reference sequence). As DNA, the CDR3 is TGTGCCAGCAGTCCCCGGACAGCTAGCGGCTACACCTTC. Translating gives CASSPRTASGYTF.

In its sample, this clone was seen a few times. The genes are TRBV20-1 and TRBJ2-5; D is undetermined. The CDR3 is 11 residues long. Germline values: CDR1 DFQATT, CDR2 SNEGSKA (reference sequence). V lost 4 bases and J 4 bases, leaving 7 bases between the germline ends. This chain's CDR3 is CSAIVSETQYF. Here the CDR3 DNA reads TGCAGTGCTATAGTTTCAGAGACCCAGTACTTC.

This clone was counted a single time. V usage is TRBV6-5 and J usage is TRBJ2-2, with TRBD1 as a possible D gene (6 bases). The V gene lost 5 bases and the J gene lost 4 bases, with 11 bases spanning the gap. The CDR3 extends over 14 amino acids. Germline V CDR1 and CDR2: MNHEY, SVGAGI. The CDR3 reads CASSIQGATGELFF. Here the CDR3 DNA reads TGTGCCAGCAGTATACAGGGCGCCACCGGGGAGCTGTTTTTT.

This clone was seen a single time. The V and J genes are TRBV4-3 and TRBJ2-2; tentative D call: TRBD2 (5 bases). The V gene lost 6 bases and the J gene lost 3 bases, with 14 bases spanning the gap. This CDR3 has 15 amino acids. The germline gives CDR1 LGHNA, CDR2 YSLEER. The CDR3 is CASRSGWADTGELFF. The CDR3 DNA follows: TGCGCCAGCAGATCGGGGTGGGCGGACACCGGGGAGCTGTTTTTT.

V is TRBV5-1 and J is TRBJ2-1; a weak D match, TRBD2 (6 bases). Per germline, CDR1 SGHRS and CDR2 YFSETQ. V was cut by 1 base and J by 7 bases, with 12 bases left in between. The CDR3 is made up of 14 amino acids. CDR3 DNA sequence: TGCGCCAGCAGCTTGAGGCCAGGAGGGAATGAGCAGTTCTTC. This codes for CASSLRPGGNEQFF.

Details on this clone: This may come from a read error, since a much larger clone is one base off. Different DNA sequences within this sample yield the same CDR3. The rearrangement uses TRBV12-3 or TRBV12-4 and TRBJ2-1; D is ambiguous. The germline V and J ends were trimmed by 6 bases and 4 bases, with 4 bases remaining between them. The CDR3 has 11 amino acids. For the CDR3, the DNA is TGTGCCAGCAGCCTATACAATGAGCAGTTCTTC. Translated: CASSLYNEQFF.

The J gene is TRBJ1-1, the V gene TRBV9; D might be TRBD1 (6 bases). V gave up 3 bases and J gave up 0 bases, with 9 bases separating them. The CDR3 is made up of 14 amino acids. The germline V gene has CDR1 SGDLS and CDR2 YYNGEE. The CDR3 spells CASSEGDMNTEAFF. The DNA of the CDR3 is TGTGCCAGCAGCGAAGGGGACATGAACACTGAAGCTTTCTTT. Complete variable domain (other parts from reference TRBV9 and TRBJ1-1): DSGVTQTPKHLITATGQRVTLRCSPRSGDLSVYWYQQSLDQGLQFLIQYYNGEERAKGNILERFSAQQFPDLHSELNLSSLELGDSALYFCASSEGDMNTEAFFGQGTRLTVV.

This clone was seen a handful of times. This chain joins TRBV6-5 and TRBJ1-1; possible D gene TRBD1, 6 bases. The CDR3 is 14 amino acids. The germline V gene encodes CDR1 MNHEY and CDR2 SVGAGI. V lost 6 bases to trimming and J lost 11 bases, with 22 bases between them. CDR3: CASRNQRGAMEAFF. The CDR3 region has the DNA TGTGCCAGCAGAAACCAACGGGGGGCGATGGAGGCTTTCTTT.

The V gene is TRBV4-2, the J gene TRBJ1-4; D remains unclear. Germline V gene data show CDR1 as LGHNA and CDR2 as YNFKEQ. Trimming pared 6 bases from V and 8 bases from J, leaving 10 bases between. The CDR3 has 12 residues. CDR3 nucleotides: TGTGCCAGCAGAAACGGCGGAGAAAAACTGTTTTTT. Amino acids: CASRNGGEKLFF.

The rearrangement uses TRBV27 and TRBJ2-5; 8 bases agree with TRBD2. Germline CDR1 is MNHEY and CDR2 is SMNVEV (reference sequence). V lost 6 bases and J lost 2; bases outside the gene matches: 17. The CDR3 has 18 residues. CDR3 loop: CASSGRGWRGVRQETQYF. The CDR3 DNA follows: TGTGCCAGCAGCGGGAGGGGGTGGCGGGGGGTCAGGCAAGAGACCCAGTACTTC.

This chain's CDR3 is CASSYTSGGETQYF. The CDR3 nucleotides are TGTGCCAGCAGTTATACTAGCGGGGGTGAGACCCAGTACTTC. The chain employs TRBV6-5 and TRBJ2-5, with 11 bases lining up with TRBD2. In germline, CDR1 is MNHEY, CDR2 SVGAGI. V trimming: 3 bases; J trimming: 5 bases; junction bases outside the gene matches: 2. The CDR3 totals 14 residues.

The chain uses TRBV11-2 and TRBJ2-1, with D unclear. Deletions cut 2 bases from V and 4 bases from J, with 12 bases between. The germline CDR1 and CDR2 sequences are SGHAT and FQNNGV. The CDR3 extends over 15 amino acids. The CDR3 DNA reads as TGTGCCAGCAGCTTAACACGTACCGCTTACAATGAGCAGTTCTTC. It yields the protein CASSLTRTAYNEQFF. The entire variable domain, with the rest obtained from reference TRBV11-2 and TRBJ2-1, is as follows: EAGVAQSPRYKIIEKRQSVAFWCNPISGHATLYWYQQILGQGPKLLIQFQNNGVVDDSQLPKDRFSAERLKGVDSTLKIQPAKLEDSAVYLCASSLTRTAYNEQFFGPGTRLTVL.

This rearrangement joins TRBV5-1 to TRBJ1-3; TRBD1 is a possible D gene (6 bases). The CDR3 runs 16 residues. Germline V lookup: CDR1 SGHRS, CDR2 YFSETQ. The ends were cut back, 2 bases at V and 4 bases at J, with 16 bases in the middle. DNA for the CDR3: TGCGCCAGCAGCTTTGGTGCCAGGGGACGGGGAAACACCATATATTTT. Translation gives CASSFGARGRGNTIYF. Using reference TRBV5-1 and TRBJ1-3 for the parts outside the CDR3, the full variable domain is KAGVTQTPRYLIKTRGQQVTLSCSPISGHRSVSWYQQTPGQGLQFLFEYFSETQRNKGNFPGRFSGRQFSNSRSEMNVSTLELGDSALYLCASSFGARGRGNTIYFGEGSWLTVV.

This clone has a single count. The chain is built from TRBV4-3 and TRBJ2-5, with TRBD1 matching 7 bases. CDR3 length equals 17 residues. After removal of 3 bases from V and 7 bases from J, the junction contained 17 bases not matched to a gene. The V gene's germline CDR1 is LGHNA and CDR2 YSLEER. The DNA of the CDR3 is TGCGCCAGCAGCCAGGACTCTCGGACAGGCCTAAGGGGGACCCAGTACTTC. Translated, it gives CASSQDSRTGLRGTQYF.

The gene calls are TRBV5-1 and TRBJ2-2; D remains ambiguous. Germline CDR1 is SGHRS and CDR2 is YFSETQ. The CDR3 has 14 residues. With 2 bases removed from V and 6 bases from J, the gap between germline ends came to 11 bases. Here the CDR3 reads CASSLSRLSGELFF. CDR3 nucleotides: TGCGCCAGCAGCTTATCAAGACTCTCCGGGGAGCTGTTTTTT.

V usage is TRBV19 and J usage is TRBJ1-1, with D perhaps matching TRBD1 (5 bases). Looked up from germline, CDR1 is LNHDA and CDR2 is SQIVND (reference sequence). V was cut by 5 bases and J by 7 bases, with 11 bases left in between. The CDR3 has 12 residues. CDR3 coding DNA: TGTGCCAGTAGTCCGCGGGGGATTGAAGCTTTCTTT. Protein sequence: CASSPRGIEAFF.

V gene TRBV7-9 combines with J gene TRBJ1-1; TRBD1 aligns across 7 bases. Germline loops: CDR1 SEHNR, CDR2 FQNEAQ (reference sequence). J lost 4 bases, V lost 5 bases, and 7 bases had no gene match. There are 14 residues in the CDR3. CDR3 protein: CASSREGQTTEAFF. The CDR3 bases are TGTGCCAGCAGCCGTGAGGGACAGACCACTGAAGCTTTCTTT. Combining the CDR3 with reference TRBV7-9 and TRBJ1-1 gives the whole variable domain DTGVSQNPRHKITKRGQNVTFRCDPISEHNRLYWYRQTLGQGPEFLTYFQNEAQLEKSRLLSDRFSAERPKGSFSTLEIQRTEQGDSAMYLCASSREGQTTEAFFGQGTRLTVV.

This clone was counted a single time. The J gene is TRBJ2-5, the V gene TRBV19; the D gene is possibly TRBD1 (5 bases). Germline CDR1 and CDR2: LNHDA and SQIVND (reference sequence). V lost 3 bases and J 2 bases, leaving 10 bases between the germline ends. This CDR3 is 14 amino acids long. The CDR3 loop reads CASSIQGLQETQYF. The CDR3 coding sequence is TGTGCCAGTAGTATCCAGGGCTTACAAGAGACCCAGTACTTC.

The chain has TRBV7-3 and TRBJ2-3, with D maybe TRBD2 (5 bases). The CDR3 contains 16 residues. V was pared by 4 bases and J by 0 bases, with 14 bases between. CDR1 is SGHTA and CDR2 is FQGTGA in the germline V gene. CDR3 coding DNA: TGTGCCAGCAGCTCGATGACCCGAGGGAGCACAGATACGCAGTATTTT. Its protein product is CASSSMTRGSTDTQYF.

The chain couples TRBV9 to TRBJ1-2, with 8 bases that match TRBD1. The germline gives CDR1 SGDLS, CDR2 YYNGEE. The CDR3 has 13 residues. Trimming removed 4 bases from V and 7 bases from J; junction bases left unmatched: 6. The CDR3 DNA reads TGTGCCAGCAGCACCGCAGGGGGCAGTGGCTACACCTTC. Translation: CASSTAGGSGYTF.